This TCR beta chain emerged from a study of blood T cell repertoires in COVID-19. At the level of the study: The United States, Italy and Spain provided the acute and convalescent COVID-19 samples.

Deletions cut 7 bases from V and 1 base from J, with 14 bases between. The CDR3 covers 14 residues. Profiled with immunoSEQ multiplex PCR; TCRdb holds only in-frame clones, not every one. The sample lists about 210,000 clones, about 76% occurring once. The J gene is TRBJ2-7, the V gene TRBV23-1; D may be TRBD2 (6 bases). TRBV23-1 is labeled an ORF, and its function is uncertain. This clonotype originated in a woman aged 50 to 60 with acute COVID-19. Material: PBMCs or T cells enriched from blood (not recorded which). In DNA, the CDR3 is TGCGCCAGCACCGGAATCGGGACTTCCTACGAGCAGTACTTC. Encoded protein: CASTGIGTSYEQYF.